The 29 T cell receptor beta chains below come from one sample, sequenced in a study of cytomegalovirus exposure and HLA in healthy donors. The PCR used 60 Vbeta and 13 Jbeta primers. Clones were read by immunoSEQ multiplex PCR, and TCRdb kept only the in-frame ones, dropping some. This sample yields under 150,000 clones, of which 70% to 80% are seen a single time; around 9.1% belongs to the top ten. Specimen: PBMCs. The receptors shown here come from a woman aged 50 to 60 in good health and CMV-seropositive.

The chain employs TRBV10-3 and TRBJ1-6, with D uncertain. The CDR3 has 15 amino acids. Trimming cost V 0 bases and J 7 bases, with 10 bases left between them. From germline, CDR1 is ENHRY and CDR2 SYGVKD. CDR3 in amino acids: CAISESWPGNSPLHF. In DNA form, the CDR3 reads TGTGCCATCAGTGAGTCATGGCCGGGGAATTCACCCCTCCACTTT.

The CDR3 protein is CALTRGNNEQFF. The CDR3 DNA sequence: TGTGCCTTAACCCGGGGTAACAATGAGCAGTTCTTC. The chain employs TRBV7-8 and TRBJ2-1; D might be TRBD2 (5 bases). Trimming took 11 bases from V and 5 from J, leaving 13 bases between them. CDR1 and CDR2 (germline): SGHVS, FQNEAQ. The CDR3 sequence is 12 residues long.

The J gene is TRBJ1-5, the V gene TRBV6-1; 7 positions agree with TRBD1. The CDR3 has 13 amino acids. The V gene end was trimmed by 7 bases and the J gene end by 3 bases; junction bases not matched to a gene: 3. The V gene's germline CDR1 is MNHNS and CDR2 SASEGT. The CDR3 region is CASTGQNNQPQHF. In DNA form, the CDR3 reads TGTGCCAGCACGGGACAGAACAATCAGCCCCAGCATTTT.

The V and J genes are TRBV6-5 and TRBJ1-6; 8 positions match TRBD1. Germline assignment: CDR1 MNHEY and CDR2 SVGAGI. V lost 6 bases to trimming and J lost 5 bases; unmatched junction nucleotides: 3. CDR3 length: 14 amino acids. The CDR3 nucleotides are TGTGCCAGCAGAATGGGACAGGATAATTCACCCCTCCACTTT. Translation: CASRMGQDNSPLHF.

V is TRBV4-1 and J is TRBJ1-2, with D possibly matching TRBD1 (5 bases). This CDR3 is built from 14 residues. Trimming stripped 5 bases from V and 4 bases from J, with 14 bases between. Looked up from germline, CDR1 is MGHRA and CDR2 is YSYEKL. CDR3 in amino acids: CASSSPGTLYGYTF. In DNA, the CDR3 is TGCGCCAGCAGCTCTCCCGGGACTCTCTATGGCTACACCTTC.

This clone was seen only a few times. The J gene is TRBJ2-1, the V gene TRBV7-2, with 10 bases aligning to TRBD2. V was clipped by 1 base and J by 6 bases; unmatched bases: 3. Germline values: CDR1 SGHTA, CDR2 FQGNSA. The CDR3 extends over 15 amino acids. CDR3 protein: CASSLEGLATNEQFF. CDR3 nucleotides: TGTGCCAGCAGCTTAGAGGGACTAGCGACCAATGAGCAGTTCTTC.

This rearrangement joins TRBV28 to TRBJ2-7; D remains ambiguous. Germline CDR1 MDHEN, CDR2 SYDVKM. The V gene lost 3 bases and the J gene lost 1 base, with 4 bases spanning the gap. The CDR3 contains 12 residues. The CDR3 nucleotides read TGTGCCAGCAGTTTTTCGTCCTACGAGCAGTACTTC. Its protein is CASSFSSYEQYF.

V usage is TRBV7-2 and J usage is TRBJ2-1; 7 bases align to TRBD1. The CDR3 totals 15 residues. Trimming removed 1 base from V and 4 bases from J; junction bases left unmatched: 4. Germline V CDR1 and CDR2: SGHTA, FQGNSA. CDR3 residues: CASSLVTGVYNEQFF. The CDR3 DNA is TGTGCCAGCAGCTTAGTAACAGGGGTATACAATGAGCAGTTCTTC.

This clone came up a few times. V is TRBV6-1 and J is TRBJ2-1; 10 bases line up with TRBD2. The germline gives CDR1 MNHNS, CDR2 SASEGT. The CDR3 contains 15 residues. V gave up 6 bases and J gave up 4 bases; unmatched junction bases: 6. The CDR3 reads CASRFVAGGYNEQFF. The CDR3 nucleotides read TGTGCCAGCAGATTCGTAGCGGGGGGTTACAATGAGCAGTTCTTC.

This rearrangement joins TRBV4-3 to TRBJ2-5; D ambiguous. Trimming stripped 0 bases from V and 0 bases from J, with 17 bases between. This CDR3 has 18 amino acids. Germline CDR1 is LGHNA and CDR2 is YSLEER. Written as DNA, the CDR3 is TGCGCCAGCAGCCAAGACCTTGCCGGGTCGACGTACCAAGAGACCCAGTACTTC. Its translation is CASSQDLAGSTYQETQYF.

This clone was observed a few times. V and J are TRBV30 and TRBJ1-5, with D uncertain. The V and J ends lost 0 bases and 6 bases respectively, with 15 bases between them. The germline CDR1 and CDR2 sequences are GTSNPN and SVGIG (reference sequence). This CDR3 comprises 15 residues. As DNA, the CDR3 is TGTGCCTGGAGTGTACCGGTCCGTGGCGGTCAGCCCCAGCATTTT. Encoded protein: CAWSVPVRGGQPQHF.

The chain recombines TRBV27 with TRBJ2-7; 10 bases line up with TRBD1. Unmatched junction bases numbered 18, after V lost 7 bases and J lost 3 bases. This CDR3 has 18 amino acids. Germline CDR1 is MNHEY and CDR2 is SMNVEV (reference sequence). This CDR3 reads CASTTWTTGTGVFYEQYF. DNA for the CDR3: TGTGCCAGCACAACCTGGACGACGGGGACAGGGGTCTTCTACGAGCAGTACTTC.

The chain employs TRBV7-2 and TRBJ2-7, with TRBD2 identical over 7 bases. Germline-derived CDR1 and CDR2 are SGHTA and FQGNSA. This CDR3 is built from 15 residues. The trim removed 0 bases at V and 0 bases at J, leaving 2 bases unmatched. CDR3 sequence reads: CASSLAGGSSYEQYF. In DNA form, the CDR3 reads TGTGCCAGCAGCTTAGCGGGGGGGAGCTCCTACGAGCAGTACTTC.

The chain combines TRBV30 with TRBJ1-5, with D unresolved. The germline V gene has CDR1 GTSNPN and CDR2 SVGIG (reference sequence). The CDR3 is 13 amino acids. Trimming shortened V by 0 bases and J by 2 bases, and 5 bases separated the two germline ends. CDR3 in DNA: TGTGCCTGGAGTGTCCGCGGCAATCAGCCCCAGCATTTT. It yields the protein CAWSVRGNQPQHF. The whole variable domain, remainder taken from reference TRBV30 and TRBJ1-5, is SQTIHQWPATLVQPVGSPLSLECTVEGTSNPNLYWYRQAAGRGLQLLFYSVGIGQISSEVPQNLSASRPQDRQFILSSKKLLLSDSGFYLCAWSVRGNQPQHFGDGTRLSIL.

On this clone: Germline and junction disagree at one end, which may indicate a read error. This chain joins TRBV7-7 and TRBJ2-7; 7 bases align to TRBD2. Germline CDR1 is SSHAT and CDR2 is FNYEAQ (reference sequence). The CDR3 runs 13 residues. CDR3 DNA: TGTGCTAGCAGCTTAGTGGGAGGGGCCGAGCAGTACTTC. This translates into CASSLVGGAEQYF.

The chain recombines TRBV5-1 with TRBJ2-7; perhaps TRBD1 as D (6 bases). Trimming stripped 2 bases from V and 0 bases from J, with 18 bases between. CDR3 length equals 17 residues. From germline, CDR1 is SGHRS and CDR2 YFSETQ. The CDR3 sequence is CASSFPGVQQYSYEQYF. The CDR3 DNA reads TGCGCCAGCAGCTTTCCAGGGGTCCAACAATACTCCTACGAGCAGTACTTC.

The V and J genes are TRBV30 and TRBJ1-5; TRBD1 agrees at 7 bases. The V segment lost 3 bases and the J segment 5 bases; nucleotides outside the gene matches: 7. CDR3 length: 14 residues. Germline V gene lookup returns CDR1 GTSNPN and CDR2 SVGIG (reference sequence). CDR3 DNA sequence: TGTGCCTGGAGCCGAGGGGGCGGCGATCAGCCCCAGCATTTT. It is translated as CAWSRGGGDQPQHF.

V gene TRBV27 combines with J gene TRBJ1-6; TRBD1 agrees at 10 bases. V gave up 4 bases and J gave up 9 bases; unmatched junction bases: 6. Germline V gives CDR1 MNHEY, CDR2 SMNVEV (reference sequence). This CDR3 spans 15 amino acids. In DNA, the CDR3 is TGTGCCAGCAGTTACCAAGGGACAGGGGTTTCACCCCTCCACTTT. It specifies CASSYQGTGVSPLHF.

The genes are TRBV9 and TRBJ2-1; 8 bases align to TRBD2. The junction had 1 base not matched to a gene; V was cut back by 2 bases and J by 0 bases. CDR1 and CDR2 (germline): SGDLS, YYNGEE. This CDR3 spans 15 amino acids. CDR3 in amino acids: CASSVGTSSYNEQFF. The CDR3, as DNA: TGTGCCAGCAGCGTGGGGACTAGCTCCTACAATGAGCAGTTCTTC.

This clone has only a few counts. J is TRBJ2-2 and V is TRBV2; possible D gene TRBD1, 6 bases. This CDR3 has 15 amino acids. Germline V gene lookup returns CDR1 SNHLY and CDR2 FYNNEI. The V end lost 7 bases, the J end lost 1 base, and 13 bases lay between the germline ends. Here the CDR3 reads CASNRVRQNTGELFF. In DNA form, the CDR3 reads TGTGCCAGCAACAGGGTGAGGCAGAACACCGGGGAGCTGTTTTTT.

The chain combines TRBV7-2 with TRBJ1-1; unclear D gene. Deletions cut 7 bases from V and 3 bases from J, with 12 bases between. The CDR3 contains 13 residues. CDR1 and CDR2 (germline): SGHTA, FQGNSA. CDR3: CASTLDTYTEAFF. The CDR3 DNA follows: TGTGCCAGCACCCTAGATACGTACACTGAAGCTTTCTTT.

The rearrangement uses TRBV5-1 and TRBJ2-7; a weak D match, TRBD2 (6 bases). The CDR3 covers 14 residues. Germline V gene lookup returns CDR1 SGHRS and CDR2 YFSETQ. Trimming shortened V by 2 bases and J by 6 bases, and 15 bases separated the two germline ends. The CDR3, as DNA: TGCGCCAGCAGCTTTCTGGGGGGTCCAGGCGAGCAGTACTTC. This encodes CASSFLGGPGEQYF.

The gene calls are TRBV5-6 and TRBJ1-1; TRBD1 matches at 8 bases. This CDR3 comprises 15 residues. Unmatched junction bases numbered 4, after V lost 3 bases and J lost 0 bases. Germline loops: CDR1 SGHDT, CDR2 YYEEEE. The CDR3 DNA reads TGTGCCAGCAGCTGGGGACAGGATATGAACACTGAAGCTTTCTTT. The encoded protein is CASSWGQDMNTEAFF.

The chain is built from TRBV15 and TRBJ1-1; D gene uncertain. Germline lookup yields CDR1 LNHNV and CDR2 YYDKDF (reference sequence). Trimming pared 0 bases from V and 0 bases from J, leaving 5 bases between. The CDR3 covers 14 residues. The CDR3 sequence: CATSRESLNTEAFF. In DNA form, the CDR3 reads TGTGCCACCAGCAGAGAATCCTTGAACACTGAAGCTTTCTTT.

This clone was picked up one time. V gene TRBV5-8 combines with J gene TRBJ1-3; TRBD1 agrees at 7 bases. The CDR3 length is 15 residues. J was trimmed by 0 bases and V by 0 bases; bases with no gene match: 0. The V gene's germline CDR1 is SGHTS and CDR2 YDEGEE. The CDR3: CASSLEGASGNTIYF. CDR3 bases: TGTGCCAGCAGCTTGGAGGGGGCCTCTGGAAACACCATATATTTT.

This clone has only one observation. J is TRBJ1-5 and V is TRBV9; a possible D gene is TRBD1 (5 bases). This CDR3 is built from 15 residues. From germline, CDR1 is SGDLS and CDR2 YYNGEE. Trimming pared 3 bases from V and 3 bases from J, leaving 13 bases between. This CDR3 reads CASSGRGIVNQPQHF. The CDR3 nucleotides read TGTGCCAGCAGCGGGAGGGGAATCGTCAATCAGCCCCAGCATTTT.

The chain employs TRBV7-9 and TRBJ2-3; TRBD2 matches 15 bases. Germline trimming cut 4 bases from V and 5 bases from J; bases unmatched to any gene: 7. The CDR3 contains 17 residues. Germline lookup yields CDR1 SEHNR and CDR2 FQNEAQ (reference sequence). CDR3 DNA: TGTGCCAGCAGCTCCAGGACTAGCGGGGGGGCAGGAGATACGCAGTATTTT. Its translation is CASSSRTSGGAGDTQYF.

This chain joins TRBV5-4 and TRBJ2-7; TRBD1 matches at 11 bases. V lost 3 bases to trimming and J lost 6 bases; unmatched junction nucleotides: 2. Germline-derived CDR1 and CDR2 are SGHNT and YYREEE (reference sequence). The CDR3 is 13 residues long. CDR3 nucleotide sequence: TGTGCCAGCAGCTGGGACAGGGGGTCCGAGCAGTACTTC. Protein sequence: CASSWDRGSEQYF.

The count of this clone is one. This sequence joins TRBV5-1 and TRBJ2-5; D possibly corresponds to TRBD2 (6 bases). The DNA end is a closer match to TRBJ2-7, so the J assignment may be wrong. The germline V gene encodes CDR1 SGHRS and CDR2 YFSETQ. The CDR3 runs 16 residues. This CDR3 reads CASSWVAAHSSYEQYF. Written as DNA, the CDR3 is TGCGCCAGCAGCTGGGTAGCGGCGCATAGCTCCTACGAGCAGTACTTC.